This is a list of T cell receptor beta chains from one sample in a study of ipilimumab plus nivolumab after autologous stem cell transplantation. Only in-frame clones appear in the TCRdb table, and some are missing; sequencing was by immunoSEQ multiplex PCR. This sample has roughly 3,000 clones, with around 84% found just once. Sequenced here: PBMCs, sampled in a trial of ipilimumab plus nivolumab as post-transplant consolidation. The receptors were sampled from a male donor with multiple myeloma. Both conserved end residues are part of each CDR3. The D gene is left open where the match is weak. Size tells how often a clone was seen (once, few, many) or the class of an expanded clone, and some rows leave it out.

V,J,size,D,length,CDR3,DNA
TRBV7-2,TRBJ1-1,once,-,14,CASTRGRGNTEAFF,TGTGCCAGCACCAGGGGCAGGGGGAACACTGAAGCTTTCTTT
TRBV5-5,TRBJ1-2,-,TRBD1,14,CASSLGQGVEGYTF,TGTGCCAGCAGCTTGGGACAGGGGGTCGAAGGCTACACCTTC
TRBV11-3,TRBJ2-2,medium-sized,-,14,CASSSGSDTGELFF,TGTGCCAGCAGCTCAGGTTCAGACACCGGGGAGCTGTTTTTT
TRBV7-3,TRBJ2-2,-,-,16,CASSIPPEGYTGELFF,TGTGCCAGCAGCATTCCCCCTGAAGGATACACCGGGGAGCTGTTTTTT
TRBV19,TRBJ1-3,once,-,16,CASSPRGRDSGNTIYF,TGTGCCAGTAGTCCCCGGGGCCGCGACTCTGGAAACACCATATATTTT
TRBV19,TRBJ1-5,-,-,12,CASSIRDQPQHF,TGTGCCAGTAGTATCCGGGATCAGCCCCAGCATTTT
TRBV18,TRBJ2-1,-,TRBD2,21,CASSQRGLAGVNMSSYNEQFF,TGTGCCAGCTCACAACGAGGACTAGCGGGCGTTAATATGAGCTCCTACAATGAGCAGTTCTTC
TRBV19,TRBJ2-3,-,TRBD2,16,CASSIGGSGGGDTQYF,TGTGCCAGTAGTATAGGCGGTAGCGGGGGTGGAGATACGCAGTATTTT
TRBV30,TRBJ2-3,-,TRBD2,15,CAWSTSGGGTDTQYF,TGTGCCTGGAGTACGAGCGGGGGGGGGACAGATACGCAGTATTTT
TRBV12-2,TRBJ2-5,-,-,19,CASRLAAPAGGPSEETQYF,TGTGCAAGTCGCTTAGCGGCCCCCGCGGGGGGGCCTTCTGAAGAGACCCAGTACTTC
TRBV21-1,TRBJ1-3,-,-,17,CASSKALCWVRGNTIYF,TGTGCCAGCAGCAAAGCGCTTTGCTGGGTTAGGGGAAACACCATATATTTT
TRBV30,TRBJ1-6,-,-,13,CAWSVRGNSPLHF,TGTGCCTGGAGTGTAAGAGGAAATTCACCCCTCCACTTT
TRBV28,TRBJ2-3,few,TRBD1,15,CASSLRTGSTDTQYF,TGTGCCAGCAGTTTAAGGACAGGGAGCACAGATACGCAGTATTTT
TRBV2,TRBJ2-4,-,-,17,CASSEVIRAGAGYIQYF,TGTGCCAGCAGTGAAGTAATCAGAGCAGGGGCCGGGTACATTCAGTACTTC
TRBV5-4,TRBJ1-1,-,-,13,CASRADVNTEAFF,TGTGCCAGCAGGGCAGACGTGAACACTGAAGCTTTCTTT
TRBV10-3,TRBJ2-3,-,TRBD2,17,CAIQGASGGTSTDTQYF,TGTGCCATCCAGGGGGCTAGCGGGGGGACTAGCACAGATACGCAGTATTTT